Each of the 10 T cell receptor beta chains below was sequenced from the same sample in a study of blood T cell repertoires in COVID-19. Sequenced by immunoSEQ multiplex PCR; TCRdb stores in-frame clones only, minus some. The sample holds approximately 75,000 clones; approximately 87% are singletons and the top ten take 15% to 20%. The sequencing sample was made of peripheral blood. The receptors originated from a woman of 80 years or more with acute or convalescent COVID-19.

The rearrangement links TRBV24-1 to TRBJ2-1; TRBD2 might be the D (6 bases). Trimming took 3 bases from V and 0 from J, leaving 11 bases between them. The germline gives CDR1 KGHDR, CDR2 SFDVKD. CDR3 length: 16 amino acids. For the CDR3, the DNA is TGTGCCACCAGTGATGGCGGGGCAAGCTCCTACAATGAGCAGTTCTTC. It yields the protein CATSDGGASSYNEQFF.

V and J are TRBV15 and TRBJ1-1, with 8 bases that match TRBD1. After removal of 0 bases from V and 1 base from J, the junction contained 16 bases not matched to a gene. From germline, CDR1 is LNHNV and CDR2 YYDKDF (reference sequence). The CDR3 is 20 residues long. DNA for the CDR3: TGTGCCACCAGCAGAGAGAGTAAGACAGGGGTCCGCTCGTCGAACACTGAAGCTTTCTTT. It is translated as CATSRESKTGVRSSNTEAFF.

The genes are TRBV5-6 and TRBJ2-6, with D tentatively TRBD1 (6 bases). CDR1 is SGHDT, CDR2 YYEEEE, per germline. The CDR3 spans 17 residues. The V end was cut by 0 bases, the J end by 0 bases, with 10 bases between. The CDR3 region has the DNA TGTGCCAGCAGCTTGGAGGACAGCTACTCTGGGGCCAACGTCCTGACTTTC. Protein: CASSLEDSYSGANVLTF.

The genes are TRBV3-1 (or the pseudogene TRBV3-2) and TRBJ2-7; 7 nucleotides align to TRBD1. J lost 2 bases, V lost 4 bases, and 8 bases had no gene match. This CDR3 region has 15 residues. Germline V gene sequence: CDR1 LGHDT, CDR2 YNNKEL (reference sequence). The CDR3 DNA sequence: TGTGCCAGCAGCCTAAAACAGGGGCCTCCCTACGAGCAGTACTTC. The encoded protein is CASSLKQGPPYEQYF.

The rearrangement joins TRBV5-6 to TRBJ1-1; weak D call: TRBD1 (6 bases). The length of the CDR3 is 14 residues. V was cut by 5 bases and J by 4 bases, with 15 bases left in between. Germline CDR1 reads SGHDT; CDR2 reads YYEEEE. The CDR3 coding sequence is TGTGCCAGCAGTTATACAGGGCCGGGCACTGAAGCTTTCTTT. Protein sequence: CASSYTGPGTEAFF.

This chain uses TRBV18 with TRBJ1-2; TRBD1 aligns across 7 bases. This CDR3 contains 13 residues. Germline V gene data show CDR1 as KGHSH and CDR2 as LQKENI. Trimming took 5 bases from V and 2 from J; bases not matched to a gene: 2. The CDR3 region has the DNA TGTGCCAGCTCAGGGACAGTAAACTATGGCTACACCTTC. It specifies CASSGTVNYGYTF. Together with reference TRBV18 and TRBJ1-2, the CDR3 gives the full variable domain: NAGVMQNPRHLVRRRGQEARLRCSPMKGHSHVYWYRQLPEEGLKFMVYLQKENIIDESGMPKERFSAEFPKEGPSILRIQQVVRGDSAAYFCASSGTVNYGYTFGSGTRLTVV.

Written as DNA, the CDR3 is TGCGCCAGCAGCATTCGACTAGCGGGAGCAGTGAATGAGCAGTTCTTC. Translated: CASSIRLAGAVNEQFF. The genes are TRBV4-1 and TRBJ2-1; the match to TRBD2 covers 12 bases. Trimming took 5 bases from V and 7 from J; bases not matched to a gene: 9. CDR3 length: 16 amino acids. In germline, CDR1 is MGHRA, CDR2 YSYEKL.

The chain carries TRBV5-1 and TRBJ1-1, with D unresolved. This CDR3 contains 12 residues. Germline CDR1 and CDR2: SGHRS and YFSETQ. V was pared by 1 base and J by 1 base, with 2 bases between. CDR3 sequence (DNA): TGCGCCAGCAGCTTGCGGAACACTGAAGCTTTCTTT. This sequence encodes CASSLRNTEAFF.

J is TRBJ1-2 and V is TRBV18; 12 bases line up with TRBD1. Germline loops: CDR1 KGHSH, CDR2 LQKENI. CDR3 length: 18 amino acids. The V and J ends lost 1 base and 4 bases, in that order; junction bases with no gene match: 10. The CDR3 DNA reads as TGTGCCAGCTCACCACTCGGAGGCGGGACAGGGGGCTCCTATGGCTACACCTTC. Protein sequence: CASSPLGGGTGGSYGYTF.

The J gene is TRBJ2-1, the V gene TRBV5-1; TRBD1 aligns across 7 bases. This CDR3 is built from 15 residues. V lost 0 bases, J lost 2 bases, and 2 bases stayed unmatched. CDR1 is SGHRS and CDR2 is YFSETQ in the germline V gene. This CDR3 is CASSLDRGPYNEQFF. The CDR3 region has the DNA TGCGCCAGCAGCTTGGACAGGGGACCCTACAATGAGCAGTTCTTC.